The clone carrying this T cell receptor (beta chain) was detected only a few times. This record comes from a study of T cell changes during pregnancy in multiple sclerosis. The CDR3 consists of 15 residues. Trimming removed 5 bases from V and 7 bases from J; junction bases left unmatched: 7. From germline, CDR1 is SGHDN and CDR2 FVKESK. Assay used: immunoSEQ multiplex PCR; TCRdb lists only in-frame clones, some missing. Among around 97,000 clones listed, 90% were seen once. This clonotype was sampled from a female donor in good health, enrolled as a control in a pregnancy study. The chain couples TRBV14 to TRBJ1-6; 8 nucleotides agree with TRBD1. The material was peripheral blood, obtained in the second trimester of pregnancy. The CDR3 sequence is CASSARQGANSPLHF. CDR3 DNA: TGTGCCAGCAGCGCTCGTCAGGGGGCAAATTCACCCCTCCACTTT.